The 7 T cell receptor beta chains listed next were all sequenced from one sample in a study of Ad26.COV2.S vaccination and SARS-CoV-2 variants. Treatment in this sample: about 20 received Ad26.COV2.S at low or high dose, single or two shots; roughly 5 received placebo; per-sample allocation not given. The study sampled participants on day 63 after the first vaccine or placebo injection. Produced via immunoSEQ multiplex PCR; TCRdb's table is partial and in-frame only. The sample contains about 480,000 clones, around 88% of which appear only once. Source: peripheral blood, taken in a trial of Ad26.COV2.S vaccine versus placebo. Source of these receptors: a person aged 18-65 years who received the Ad26.COV2.S COVID-19 vaccine or a placebo.

This clone was seen only once. No DNA is shown, since the ends of the CDR3 on it are uncertain; the CDR3 is the one TCRdb lists. V and J are TRBV19 and TRBJ2-5; the table's TRBD2 call for D was not verified on the DNA. The CDR3 sequence runs 24 residues, both termini included. Germline-derived CDR1 and CDR2 are LNHDA and SQIVND (reference sequence). The CDR3 is CASMLSRESFTKRPSTSGGETQYF.

The table lists this clone with a count of one. The rearrangement uses TRBV7-8 and TRBJ2-1, with TRBD2 matching over 9 bases. With 4 bases clipped from V and 6 bases from J, the junction kept 19 bases outside the gene matches. The CDR3 sequence is 19 residues long. CDR1 is SGHVS, CDR2 FQNEAQ, per germline. In DNA form, the CDR3 reads TGTGCCAGCAGCTCCCTCAGGCGTCTAGCGGGAACCGGGGGCAATGAGCAGTTCTTC. Protein sequence: CASSSLRRLAGTGGNEQFF.

This chain links TRBV19 with TRBJ2-6, with 7 bases fitting TRBD1. This CDR3 is 16 amino acids long. CDR1 LNHDA and CDR2 SQIVND come from the germline V gene (reference sequence). V shed 3 bases, J shed 1 base, and the junction held 3 bases outside the gene matches. The CDR3 here is CASSIPTGSGANVLTF. CDR3 bases: TGTGCCAGTAGTATCCCGACAGGGTCTGGGGCCAACGTCCTGACTTTC.

V and J are TRBV4-3 and TRBJ1-2, with a weak D call TRBD1 (5 bases). This CDR3 spans 14 amino acids. CDR1 LGHNA and CDR2 YSLEER come from the germline V gene. Trimming took 5 bases from V and 4 from J, leaving 14 bases between them. CDR3 sequence (DNA): TGCGCCAGCAGCGGCCGGGACCTTCGCTATGGCTACACCTTC. It specifies CASSGRDLRYGYTF.

The chain joins TRBV15 to TRBJ1-2; unclear D gene. V was shortened by 3 bases and J by 7 bases, with 15 bases between the two germline ends. The CDR3 is 14 residues long. CDR1 and CDR2 from the germline V gene are LNHNV and YYDKDF (reference sequence). The CDR3 region is CATSSPEVSGGYTF. As DNA, the CDR3 is TGTGCCACCAGCAGCCCTGAAGTCTCAGGTGGCTACACCTTC.

J is TRBJ2-2 and V is TRBV27; D is possibly TRBD2 (6 bases). The CDR3 sequence is 15 residues long. The V gene's germline CDR1 is MNHEY and CDR2 SMNVEV (reference sequence). Trimming stripped 2 bases from V and 4 bases from J, with 11 bases between. Here the CDR3 DNA reads TGTGCCAGCAGTTTAAAAGTGGGGGGCACCGGGGAGCTGTTTTTT. Translating gives CASSLKVGGTGELFF.

Points on this clone: Other DNA sequences of this sample code for an identical CDR3. Written as DNA, the CDR3 is TGCAGTGCTAGGCCGACAGATACGCAGTATTTT. Residues: CSARPTDTQYF. This chain joins TRBV20-1 and TRBJ2-3; D unclear. The CDR3 spans 11 residues. Germline CDR1 is DFQATT and CDR2 is SNEGSKA (reference sequence). Trimming took 3 bases from V and 3 from J, leaving 4 bases between them.